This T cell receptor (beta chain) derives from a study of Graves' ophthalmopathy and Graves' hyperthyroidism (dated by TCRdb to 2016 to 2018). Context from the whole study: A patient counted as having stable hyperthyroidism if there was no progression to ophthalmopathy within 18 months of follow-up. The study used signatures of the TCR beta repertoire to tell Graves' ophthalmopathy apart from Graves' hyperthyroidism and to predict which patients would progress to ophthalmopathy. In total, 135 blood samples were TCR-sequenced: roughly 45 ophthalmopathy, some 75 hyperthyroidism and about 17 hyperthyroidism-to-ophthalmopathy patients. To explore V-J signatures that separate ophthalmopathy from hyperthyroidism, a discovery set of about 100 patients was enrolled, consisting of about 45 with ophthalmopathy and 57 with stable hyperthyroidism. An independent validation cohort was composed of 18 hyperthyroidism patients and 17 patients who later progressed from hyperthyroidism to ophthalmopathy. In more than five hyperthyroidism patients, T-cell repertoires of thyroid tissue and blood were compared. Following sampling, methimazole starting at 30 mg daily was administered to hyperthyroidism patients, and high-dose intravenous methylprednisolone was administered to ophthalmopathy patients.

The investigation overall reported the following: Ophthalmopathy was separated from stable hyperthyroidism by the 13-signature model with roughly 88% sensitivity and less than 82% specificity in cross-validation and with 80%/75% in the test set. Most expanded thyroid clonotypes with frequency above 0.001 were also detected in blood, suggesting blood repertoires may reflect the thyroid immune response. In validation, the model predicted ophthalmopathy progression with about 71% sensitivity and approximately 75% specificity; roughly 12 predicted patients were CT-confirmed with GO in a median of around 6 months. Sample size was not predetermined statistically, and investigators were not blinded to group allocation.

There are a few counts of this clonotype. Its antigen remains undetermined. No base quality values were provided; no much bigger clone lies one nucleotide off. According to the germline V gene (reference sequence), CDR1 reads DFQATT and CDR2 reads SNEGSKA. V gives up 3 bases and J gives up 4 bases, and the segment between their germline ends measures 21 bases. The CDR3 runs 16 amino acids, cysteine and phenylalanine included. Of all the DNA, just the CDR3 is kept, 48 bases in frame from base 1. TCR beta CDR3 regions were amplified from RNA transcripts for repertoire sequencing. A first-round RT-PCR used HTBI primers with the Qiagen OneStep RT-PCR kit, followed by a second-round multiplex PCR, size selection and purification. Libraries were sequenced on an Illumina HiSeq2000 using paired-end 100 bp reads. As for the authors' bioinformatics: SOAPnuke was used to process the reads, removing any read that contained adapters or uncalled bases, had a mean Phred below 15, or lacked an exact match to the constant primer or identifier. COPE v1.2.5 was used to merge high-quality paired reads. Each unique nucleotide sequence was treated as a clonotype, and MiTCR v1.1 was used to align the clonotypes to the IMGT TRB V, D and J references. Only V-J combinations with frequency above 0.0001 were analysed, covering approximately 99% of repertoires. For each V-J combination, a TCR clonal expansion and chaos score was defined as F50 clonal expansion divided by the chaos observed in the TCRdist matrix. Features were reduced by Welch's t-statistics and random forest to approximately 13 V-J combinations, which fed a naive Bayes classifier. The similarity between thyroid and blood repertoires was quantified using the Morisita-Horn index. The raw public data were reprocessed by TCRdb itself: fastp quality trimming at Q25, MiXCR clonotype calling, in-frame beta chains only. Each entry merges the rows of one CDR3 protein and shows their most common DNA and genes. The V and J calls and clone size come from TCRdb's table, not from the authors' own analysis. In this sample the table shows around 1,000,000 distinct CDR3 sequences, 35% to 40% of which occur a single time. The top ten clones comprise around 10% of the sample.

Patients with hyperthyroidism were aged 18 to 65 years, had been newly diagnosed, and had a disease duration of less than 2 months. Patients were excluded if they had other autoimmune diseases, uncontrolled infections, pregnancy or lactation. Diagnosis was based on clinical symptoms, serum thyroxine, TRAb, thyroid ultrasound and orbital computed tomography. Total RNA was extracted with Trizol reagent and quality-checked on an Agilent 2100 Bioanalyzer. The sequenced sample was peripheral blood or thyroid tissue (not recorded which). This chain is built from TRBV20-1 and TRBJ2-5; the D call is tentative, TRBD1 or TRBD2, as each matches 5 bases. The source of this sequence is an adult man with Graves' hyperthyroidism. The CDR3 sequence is CSASPSRGLGRETQYF. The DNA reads TGCAGTGCTAGCCCCAGTCGGGGTTTGGGGCGAGAGACCCAGTACTTC.